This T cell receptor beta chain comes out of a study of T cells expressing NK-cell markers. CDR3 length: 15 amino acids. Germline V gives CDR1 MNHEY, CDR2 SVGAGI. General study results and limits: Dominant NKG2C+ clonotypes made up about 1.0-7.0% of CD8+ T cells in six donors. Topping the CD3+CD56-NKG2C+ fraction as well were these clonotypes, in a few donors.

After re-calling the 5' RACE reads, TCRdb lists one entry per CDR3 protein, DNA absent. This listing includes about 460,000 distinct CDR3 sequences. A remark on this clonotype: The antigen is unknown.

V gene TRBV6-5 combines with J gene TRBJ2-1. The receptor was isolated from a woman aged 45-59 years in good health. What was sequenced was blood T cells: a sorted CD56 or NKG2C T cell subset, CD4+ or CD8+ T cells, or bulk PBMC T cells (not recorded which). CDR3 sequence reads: CASSYIPVSYNEQFF.